This TCR beta chain came from a study of response to subunit inactivated influenza vaccine. TCRdb reprocessed the RT-PCR reads via MiXCR and lists one record per CDR3 protein. This sample has under 200,000 distinct CDR3 sequences, with 12% found just once. This clonotype was picked up a small number of times. CDR3 length equals 12 residues. Germline V gene lookup returns CDR1 SEHNR and CDR2 FQNEAQ (reference sequence). V was shortened by 8 bases and J by 3 bases, with 11 bases between the two germline ends. In addition, the sample was reused for a study of T cells expressing NK-cell markers. That work states: UMIs were included in TCR beta cDNA generated by 5'RACE template switching. Eight donors were sequenced, seven testing HCMV-seropositive and one testing seronegative. Researchers report these clonotypes also headed the CD3+CD56-NKG2C+ fraction in several donors.

The specimen comprised CD8+ T cells sorted from PBMCs, sampled 11 to 12 days after vaccination. The V and J genes are TRBV7-9 and TRBJ2-7; maybe TRBD2 (5 bases). The receptor comes from a man aged 50-59 years who received an inactivated influenza vaccine. CDR3 in DNA: TGTGCCAGCGGGGAGAGGAGCTACGAGCAGTACTTC. The encoded protein is CASGERSYEQYF.